These 3 T cell receptor beta chains originate from one sample sequenced in a study of blood T cell repertoires in COVID-19. TCRdb keeps only in-frame clones here, not all; method: immunoSEQ multiplex PCR. The data contain 70,000 to 75,000 clones, about four fifths of them singletons. The sequenced sample was peripheral blood. These receptors came from a woman in her 70s with acute or convalescent COVID-19.

The V and J genes are TRBV25-1 and TRBJ2-4, with no clear D. The CDR3 runs 17 residues. Trimming stripped 5 bases from V and 4 bases from J, with 21 bases between. Germline loops: CDR1 MGHDK, CDR2 SYGVNS. DNA of the CDR3: TGTGCCAGCAGTCCCCACTCCCGCCGATTTGAGAAAAACATTCAGTACTTC. Protein sequence: CASSPHSRRFEKNIQYF.

The chain couples TRBV7-9 to TRBJ2-3, with D possibly matching TRBD2 (6 bases). V was trimmed by 3 bases and J by 3 bases, leaving 13 bases between them. Per germline, CDR1 SEHNR and CDR2 FQNEAQ (reference sequence). The CDR3 is made up of 15 amino acids. Written as DNA, the CDR3 is TGTGCCAGCAGCTTGGAGGGTAGAGGTACAGATACGCAGTATTTT. Translated, it gives CASSLEGRGTDTQYF. Full variable domain (remainder filled in from reference TRBV7-9 and TRBJ2-3): DTGVSQNPRHKITKRGQNVTFRCDPISEHNRLYWYRQTLGQGPEFLTYFQNEAQLEKSRLLSDRFSAERPKGSFSTLEIQRTEQGDSAMYLCASSLEGRGTDTQYFGPGTRLTVL.

This chain links TRBV21-1 with TRBJ1-3; the tabulated D call, TRBD1, remains unverified against the DNA. TRBV21-1 is a pseudogene locus. This CDR3 contains 16 residues. The CDR3 sequence is CASSGGQHAAGNTIYF. CDR3 coding DNA: TGTGCCAGCAGCGGGGGACAGCATGCTGCAGGAAACACCATATATTTT.